This T cell receptor beta chain was recorded in a study of spatial heterogeneity in lung cancer. Study conclusions and caveats: Higher tumor mutation counts went along with higher counts of expanded intratumoral alpha and beta TCRs.

Time point described: sample taken at primary tumor resection. One entry per CDR3 protein results from TCRdb running MiXCR on the 5' RACE reads. The sample has 5,000 to 6,000 distinct CDR3 sequences, about 8.4% seen once. This clonotype was observed at least ten times. What it binds is not known. The V gene end was trimmed by 5 bases and the J gene end by 1 base; junction bases not matched to a gene: 9. The CDR3 covers 16 residues. Germline V CDR1 and CDR2: SEHNR, FQNEAQ (reference sequence). The clonotype originates from a female donor with early-stage non-small cell lung cancer. This chain connects TRBV7-9 to TRBJ1-1; 8 bases agree with TRBD1. The sample was lung tumor tissue, taken at surgery. CDR3 residues: CASSPGGRGPNTEAFF. Here the CDR3 DNA reads TGTGCCAGCAGCCCTGGGGGCAGGGGGCCGAACACTGAAGCTTTCTTT.